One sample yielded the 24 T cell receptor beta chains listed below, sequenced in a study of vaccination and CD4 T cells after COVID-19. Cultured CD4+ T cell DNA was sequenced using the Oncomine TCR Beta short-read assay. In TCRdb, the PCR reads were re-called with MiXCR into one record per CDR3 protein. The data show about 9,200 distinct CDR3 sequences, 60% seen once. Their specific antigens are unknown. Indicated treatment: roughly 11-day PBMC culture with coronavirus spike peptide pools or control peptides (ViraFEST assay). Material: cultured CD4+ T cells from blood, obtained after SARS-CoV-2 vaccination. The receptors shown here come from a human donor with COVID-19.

The DNA of the CDR3 is TGTGCCAGCAGTGAGCCTAGTCCCCGGGGGGATCAGCCCCAGCATTTT. Protein sequence: CASSEPSPRGDQPQHF. The V call is TRBV6-1, the J call TRBJ1-5, with D perhaps matching TRBD1 (5 bases). The germline V and J ends were trimmed by 3 bases and 5 bases, with 17 bases remaining between them. Germline values: CDR1 MNHNS, CDR2 SASEGT. This CDR3 has 16 residues.

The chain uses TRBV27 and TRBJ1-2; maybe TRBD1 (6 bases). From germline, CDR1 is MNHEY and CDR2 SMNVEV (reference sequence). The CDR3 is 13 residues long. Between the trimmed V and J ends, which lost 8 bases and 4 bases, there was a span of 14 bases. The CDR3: CASRGGGSYGYTF. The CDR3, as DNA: TGTGCCAGCCGCGGAGGGGGTAGCTATGGCTACACCTTC.

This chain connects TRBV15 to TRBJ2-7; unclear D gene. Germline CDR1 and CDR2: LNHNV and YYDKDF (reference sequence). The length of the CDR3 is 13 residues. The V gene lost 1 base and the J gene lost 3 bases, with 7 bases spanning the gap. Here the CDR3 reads CATSRGSFYEQYF. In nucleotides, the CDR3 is TGTGCCACCAGCAGAGGGAGCTTCTACGAGCAGTACTTC.

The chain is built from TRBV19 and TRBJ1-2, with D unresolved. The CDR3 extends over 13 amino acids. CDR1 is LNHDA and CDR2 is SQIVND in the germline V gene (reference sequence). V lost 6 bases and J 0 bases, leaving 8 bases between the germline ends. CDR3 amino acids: CASRGPTNYGYTF. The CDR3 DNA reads TGTGCCAGTAGAGGGCCTACTAACTATGGCTACACCTTC.

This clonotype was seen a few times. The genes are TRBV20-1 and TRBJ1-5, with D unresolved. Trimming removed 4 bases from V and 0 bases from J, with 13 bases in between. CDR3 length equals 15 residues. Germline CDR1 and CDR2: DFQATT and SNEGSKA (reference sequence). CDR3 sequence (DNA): TGCAGTGCTATCCGGTCATATGATAGCAATCAGCCCCAGCATTTT. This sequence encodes CSAIRSYDSNQPQHF.

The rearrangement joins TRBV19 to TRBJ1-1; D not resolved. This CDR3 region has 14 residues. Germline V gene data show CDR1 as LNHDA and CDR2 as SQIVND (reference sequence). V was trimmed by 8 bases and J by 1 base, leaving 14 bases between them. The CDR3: CASLDPTANTEAFF. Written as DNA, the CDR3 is TGTGCCAGTCTGGACCCGACGGCGAACACTGAAGCTTTCTTT.

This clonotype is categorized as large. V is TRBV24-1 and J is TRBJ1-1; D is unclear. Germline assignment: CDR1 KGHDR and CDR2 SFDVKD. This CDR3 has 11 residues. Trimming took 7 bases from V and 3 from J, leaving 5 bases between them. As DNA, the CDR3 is TGTGCCACCAGAACAGACACTGAAGCTTTCTTT. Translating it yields CATRTDTEAFF.

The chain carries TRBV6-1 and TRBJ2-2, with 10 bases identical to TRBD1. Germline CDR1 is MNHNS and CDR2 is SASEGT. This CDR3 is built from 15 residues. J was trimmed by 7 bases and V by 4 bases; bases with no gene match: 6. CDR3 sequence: CASSGRTGGFGELFF. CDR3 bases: TGTGCCAGCAGTGGCCGGACAGGGGGTTTCGGGGAGCTGTTTTTT.

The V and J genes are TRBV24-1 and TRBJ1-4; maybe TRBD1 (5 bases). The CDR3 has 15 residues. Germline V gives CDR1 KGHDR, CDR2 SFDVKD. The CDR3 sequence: CAARRLGGRGEKLFF. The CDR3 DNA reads TGTGCGGCCCGGAGGTTGGGGGGTCGAGGGGAAAAACTGTTTTTT.

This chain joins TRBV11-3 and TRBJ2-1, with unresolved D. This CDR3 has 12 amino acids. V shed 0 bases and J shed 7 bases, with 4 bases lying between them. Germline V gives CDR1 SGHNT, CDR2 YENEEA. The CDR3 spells CASSLDVNEQFF. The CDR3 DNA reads TGTGCCAGCAGCTTAGATGTGAATGAGCAGTTCTTC.

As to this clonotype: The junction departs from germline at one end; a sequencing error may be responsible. The CDR3 sequence is CATLSSGGAGSYNEQFF. The DNA for the CDR3 is TGTGCCACCCTGTCTAGCGGGGGGGCAGGGTCCTACAATGAACAGTTCTTC. The chain uses TRBV10-3 and TRBJ2-1; TRBD2 aligns across 12 bases. This CDR3 is 17 amino acids long. CDR1 is ENHRY and CDR2 is SYGVKD in the germline V gene.

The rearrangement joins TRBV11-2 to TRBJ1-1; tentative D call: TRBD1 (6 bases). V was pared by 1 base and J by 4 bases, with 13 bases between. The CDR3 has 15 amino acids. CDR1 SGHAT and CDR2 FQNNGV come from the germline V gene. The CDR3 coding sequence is TGTGCCAGCAGCTTAGTACAGGGTCGATTCACTGAAGCTTTCTTT. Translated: CASSLVQGRFTEAFF.

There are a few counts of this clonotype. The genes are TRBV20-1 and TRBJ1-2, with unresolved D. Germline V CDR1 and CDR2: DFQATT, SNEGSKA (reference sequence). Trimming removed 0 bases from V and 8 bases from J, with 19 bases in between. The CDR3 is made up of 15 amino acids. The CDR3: CSARDVKGPVYGYTF. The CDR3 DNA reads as TGCAGTGCTAGAGATGTGAAGGGCCCAGTCTACGGCTACACCTTC.

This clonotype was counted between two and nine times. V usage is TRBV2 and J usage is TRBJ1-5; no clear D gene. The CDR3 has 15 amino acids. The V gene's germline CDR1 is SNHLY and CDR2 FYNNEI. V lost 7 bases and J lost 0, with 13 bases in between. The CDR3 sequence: CASKVAVTSNQPQHF. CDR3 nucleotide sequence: TGTGCCAGCAAGGTAGCAGTTACTAGCAATCAGCCCCAGCATTTT.

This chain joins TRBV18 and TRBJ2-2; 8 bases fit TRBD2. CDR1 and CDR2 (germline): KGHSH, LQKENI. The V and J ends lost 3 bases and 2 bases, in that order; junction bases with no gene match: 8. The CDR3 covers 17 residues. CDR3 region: CASSPFAGGLNTGELFF. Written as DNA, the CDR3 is TGTGCCAGCTCACCGTTCGCGGGGGGCCTTAACACCGGGGAGCTGTTTTTT. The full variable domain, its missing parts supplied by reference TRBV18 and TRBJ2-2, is NAGVMQNPRHLVRRRGQEARLRCSPMKGHSHVYWYRQLPEEGLKFMVYLQKENIIDESGMPKERFSAEFPKEGPSILRIQQVVRGDSAAYFCASSPFAGGLNTGELFFGEGSRLTVL.

The chain's CDR3 is CASSLARENEQYF. The CDR3 DNA follows: TGTGCCAGCAGTTTGGCCAGGGAGAACGAGCAGTACTTC. The rearrangement uses TRBV28 and TRBJ2-7, with D possibly being TRBD1 or TRBD2 (5 bases each). V was trimmed by 3 bases and J by 5 bases, leaving 11 bases between them. Germline CDR1 and CDR2: MDHEN and SYDVKM. The CDR3 has 13 residues.

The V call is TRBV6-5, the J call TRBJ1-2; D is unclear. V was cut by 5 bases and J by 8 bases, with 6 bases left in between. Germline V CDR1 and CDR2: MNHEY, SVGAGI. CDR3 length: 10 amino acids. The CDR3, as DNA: TGTGCCAGCAGTAACTTCGGCTACACCTTC. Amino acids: CASSNFGYTF.

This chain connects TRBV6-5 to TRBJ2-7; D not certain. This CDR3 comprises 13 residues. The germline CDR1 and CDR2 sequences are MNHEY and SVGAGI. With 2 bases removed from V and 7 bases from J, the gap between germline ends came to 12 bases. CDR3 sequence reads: CASSYATLREQYF. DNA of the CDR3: TGTGCCAGCAGTTACGCCACCCTCCGGGAGCAGTACTTC.

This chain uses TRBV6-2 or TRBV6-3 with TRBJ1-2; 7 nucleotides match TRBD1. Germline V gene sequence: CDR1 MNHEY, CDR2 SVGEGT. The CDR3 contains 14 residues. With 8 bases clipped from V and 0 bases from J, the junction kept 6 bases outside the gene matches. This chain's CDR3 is CASGDSRSNYGYTF. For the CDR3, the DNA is TGTGCCAGCGGGGACAGCCGCTCTAACTATGGCTACACCTTC.

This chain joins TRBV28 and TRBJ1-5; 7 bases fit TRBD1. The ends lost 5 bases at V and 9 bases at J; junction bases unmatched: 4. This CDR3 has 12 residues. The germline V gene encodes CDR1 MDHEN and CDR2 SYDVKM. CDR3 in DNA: TGTGCCAGCAGTACAGGGGTTCGGCCCCAGCATTTT. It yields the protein CASSTGVRPQHF.

The CDR3 DNA reads as TGTGCCACCAGTGAAATAAACAGGGGGGGAGAGACCCAGTACTTC. It codes for CATSEINRGGETQYF. The chain recombines TRBV24-1 with TRBJ2-5; D may be TRBD1 (8 bases). CDR3 length: 15 residues. Deletions cut 4 bases from V and 4 bases from J, with 15 bases between. Germline V gene lookup returns CDR1 KGHDR and CDR2 SFDVKD.

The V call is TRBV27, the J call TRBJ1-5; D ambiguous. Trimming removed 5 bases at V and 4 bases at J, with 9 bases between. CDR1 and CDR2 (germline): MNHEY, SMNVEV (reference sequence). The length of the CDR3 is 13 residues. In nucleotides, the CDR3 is TGTGCCAGCAGTCGGATAACGAATCAGCCCCAGCATTTT. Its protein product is CASSRITNQPQHF.

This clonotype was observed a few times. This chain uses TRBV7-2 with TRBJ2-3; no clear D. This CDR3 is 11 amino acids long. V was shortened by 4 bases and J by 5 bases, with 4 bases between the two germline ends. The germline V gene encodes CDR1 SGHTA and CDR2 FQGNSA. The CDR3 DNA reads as TGTGCCAGCAGCTCTCGAGATACGCAGTATTTT. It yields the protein CASSSRDTQYF. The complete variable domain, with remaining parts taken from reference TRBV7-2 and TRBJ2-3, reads GAGVSQSPSNKVTEKGKDVELRCDPISGHTALYWYRQSLGQGLEFLIYFQGNSAPDKSGLPSDRFSAERTGGSVSTLTIQRTQQEDSAVYLCASSSRDTQYFGPGTRLTVL.

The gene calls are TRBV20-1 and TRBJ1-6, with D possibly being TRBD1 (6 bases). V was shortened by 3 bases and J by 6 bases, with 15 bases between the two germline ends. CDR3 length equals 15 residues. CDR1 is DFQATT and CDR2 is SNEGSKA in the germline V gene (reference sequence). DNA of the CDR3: TGCAGTGCTAGTTCGTGGGGGGCGTTTAATTCACCCCTCCACTTT. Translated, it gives CSASSWGAFNSPLHF.